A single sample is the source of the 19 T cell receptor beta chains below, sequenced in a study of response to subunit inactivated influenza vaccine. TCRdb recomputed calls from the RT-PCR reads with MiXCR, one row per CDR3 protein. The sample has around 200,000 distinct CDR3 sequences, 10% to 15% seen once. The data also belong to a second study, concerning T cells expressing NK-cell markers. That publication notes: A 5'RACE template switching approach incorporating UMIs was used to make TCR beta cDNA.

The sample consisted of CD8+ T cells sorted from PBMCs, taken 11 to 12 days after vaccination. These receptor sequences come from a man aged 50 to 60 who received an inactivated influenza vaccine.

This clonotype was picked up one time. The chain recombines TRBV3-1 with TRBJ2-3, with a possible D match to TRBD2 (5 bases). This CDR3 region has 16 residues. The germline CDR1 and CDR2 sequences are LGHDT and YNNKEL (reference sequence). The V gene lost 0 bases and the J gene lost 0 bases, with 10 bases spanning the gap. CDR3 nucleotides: TGTGCCAGCAGCCAAGATACGAGGACTAGCACAGATACGCAGTATTTT. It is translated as CASSQDTRTSTDTQYF.

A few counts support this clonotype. CDR3 sequence (DNA): TGTGCCAGCAGCGACCAGGACAGGGGGCTGGAGACCCAGTACTTC. It translates to CASSDQDRGLETQYF. The genes are TRBV12-3 or TRBV12-4 and TRBJ2-5; the match to TRBD1 covers 11 bases. J gave up 5 bases and V 6 bases, and 8 bases lay outside the gene matches. The CDR3 has 15 residues.

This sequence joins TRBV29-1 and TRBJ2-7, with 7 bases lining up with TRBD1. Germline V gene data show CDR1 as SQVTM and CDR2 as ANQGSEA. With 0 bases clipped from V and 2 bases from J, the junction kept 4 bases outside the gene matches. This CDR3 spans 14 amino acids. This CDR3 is CSVEDRQGTYEQYF. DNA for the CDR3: TGCAGCGTTGAAGATAGACAGGGCACCTACGAGCAGTACTTC.

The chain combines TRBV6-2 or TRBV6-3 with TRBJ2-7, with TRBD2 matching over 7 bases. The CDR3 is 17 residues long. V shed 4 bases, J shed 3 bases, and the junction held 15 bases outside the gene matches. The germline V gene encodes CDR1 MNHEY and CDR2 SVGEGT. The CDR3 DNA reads TGTGCCAGCAGTTTGGCGCTAGCGGAACTCCCAGGCTACGAGCAGTACTTC. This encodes CASSLALAELPGYEQYF.

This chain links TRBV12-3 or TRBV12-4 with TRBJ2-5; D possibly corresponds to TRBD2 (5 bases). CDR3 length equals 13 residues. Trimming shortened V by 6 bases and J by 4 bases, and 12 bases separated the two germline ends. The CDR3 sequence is CASSEGSIETQYF. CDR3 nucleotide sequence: TGTGCCAGCAGCGAGGGATCCATAGAGACCCAGTACTTC.

CDR3 coding DNA: TGTGCCATCAGGATCCAGGGTGAGGGGGCCTACGAGCAGTACTTC. Protein product: CAIRIQGEGAYEQYF. The V call is TRBV10-3, the J call TRBJ2-7; TRBD1 is a possible D gene (6 bases). Per germline, CDR1 ENHRY and CDR2 SYGVKD. This CDR3 comprises 15 residues. Between the trimmed V and J ends, which lost 6 bases and 2 bases, there was a span of 17 bases.

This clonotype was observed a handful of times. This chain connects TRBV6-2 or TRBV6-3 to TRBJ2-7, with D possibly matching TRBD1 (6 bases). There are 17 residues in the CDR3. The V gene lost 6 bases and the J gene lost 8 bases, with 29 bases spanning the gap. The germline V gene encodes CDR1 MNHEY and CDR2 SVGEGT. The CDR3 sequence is CASSPFPFGDTERKQYF. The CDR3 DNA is TGTGCCAGCAGCCCTTTCCCGTTCGGGGACACTGAGAGAAAGCAGTACTTC.

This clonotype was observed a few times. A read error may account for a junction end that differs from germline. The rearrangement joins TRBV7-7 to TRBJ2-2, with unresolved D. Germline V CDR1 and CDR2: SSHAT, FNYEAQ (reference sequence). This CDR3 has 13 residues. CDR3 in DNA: TGTGCTAGCAGCTTGACCAGCCCCGGGGAGCTGTTTTTT. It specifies CASSLTSPGELFF.

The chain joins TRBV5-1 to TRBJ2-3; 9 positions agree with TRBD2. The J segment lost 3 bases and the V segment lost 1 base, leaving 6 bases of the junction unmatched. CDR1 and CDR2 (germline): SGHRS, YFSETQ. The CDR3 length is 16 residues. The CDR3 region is CASSLRGLAGTDTQYF. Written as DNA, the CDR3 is TGCGCCAGCAGCTTGAGGGGACTAGCAGGAACAGATACGCAGTATTTT.

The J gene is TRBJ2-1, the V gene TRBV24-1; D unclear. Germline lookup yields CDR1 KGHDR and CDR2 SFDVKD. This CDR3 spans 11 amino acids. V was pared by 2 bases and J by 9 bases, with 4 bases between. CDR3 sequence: CATSDSLEQFF. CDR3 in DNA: TGTGCCACCAGTGATTCACTTGAGCAGTTCTTC.

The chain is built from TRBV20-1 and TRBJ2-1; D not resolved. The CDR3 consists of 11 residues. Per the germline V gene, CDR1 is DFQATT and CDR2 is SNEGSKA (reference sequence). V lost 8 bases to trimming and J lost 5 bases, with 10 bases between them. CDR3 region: CSTKGNNEQFF. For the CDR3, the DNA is TGCAGTACAAAAGGGAACAATGAGCAGTTCTTC.

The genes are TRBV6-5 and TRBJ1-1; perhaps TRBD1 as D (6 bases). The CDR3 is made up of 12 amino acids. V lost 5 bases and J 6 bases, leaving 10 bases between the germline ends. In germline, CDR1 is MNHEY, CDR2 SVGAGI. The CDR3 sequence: CASSRGAAEAFF. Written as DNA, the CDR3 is TGTGCCAGCAGTAGGGGGGCTGCTGAAGCTTTCTTT.

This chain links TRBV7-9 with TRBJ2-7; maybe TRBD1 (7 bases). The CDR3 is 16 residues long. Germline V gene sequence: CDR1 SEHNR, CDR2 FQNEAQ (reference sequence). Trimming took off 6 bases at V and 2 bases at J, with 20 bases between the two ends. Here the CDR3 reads CASSPLRGGGPYEQYF. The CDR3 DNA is TGTGCCAGCAGTCCATTACGAGGAGGGGGCCCCTACGAGCAGTACTTC.

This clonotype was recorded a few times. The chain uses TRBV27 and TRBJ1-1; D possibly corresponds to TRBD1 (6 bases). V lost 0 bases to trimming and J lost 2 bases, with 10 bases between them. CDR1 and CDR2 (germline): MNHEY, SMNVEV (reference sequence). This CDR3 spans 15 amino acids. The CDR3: CASSLSAGTNTEAFF. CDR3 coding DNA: TGTGCCAGCAGTTTATCGGCGGGGACAAACACTGAAGCTTTCTTT.

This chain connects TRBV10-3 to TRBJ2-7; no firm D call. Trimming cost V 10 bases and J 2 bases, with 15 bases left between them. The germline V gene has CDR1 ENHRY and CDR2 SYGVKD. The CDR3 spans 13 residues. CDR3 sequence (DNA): TGTGCCACCATAAGAGAACCGACCTACGAGCAGTACTTC. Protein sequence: CATIREPTYEQYF.

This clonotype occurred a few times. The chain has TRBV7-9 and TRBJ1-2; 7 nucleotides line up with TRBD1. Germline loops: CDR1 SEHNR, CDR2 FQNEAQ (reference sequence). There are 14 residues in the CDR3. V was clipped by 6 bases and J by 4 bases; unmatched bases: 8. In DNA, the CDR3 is TGTGCCAGCAGTCCCGGGACAGACCTCTATGGCTACACCTTC. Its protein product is CASSPGTDLYGYTF.

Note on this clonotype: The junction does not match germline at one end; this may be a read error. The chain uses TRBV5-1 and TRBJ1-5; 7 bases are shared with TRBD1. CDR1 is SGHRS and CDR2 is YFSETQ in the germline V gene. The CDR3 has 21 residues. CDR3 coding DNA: TGCGCCAACAGCTTCTCCAAGGGCCCACGGGACAGAGTTAGATTCAATCAGCCCCAGCATTTT. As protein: CANSFSKGPRDRVRFNQPQHF. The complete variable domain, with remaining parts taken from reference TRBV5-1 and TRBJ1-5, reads KAGVTQTPRYLIKTRGQQVTLSCSPISGHRSVSWYQQTPGQGLQFLFEYFSETQRNKGNFPGRFSGRQFSNSRSEMNVSTLELGDSALYLCANSFSKGPRDRVRFNQPQHFGDGTRLSIL.

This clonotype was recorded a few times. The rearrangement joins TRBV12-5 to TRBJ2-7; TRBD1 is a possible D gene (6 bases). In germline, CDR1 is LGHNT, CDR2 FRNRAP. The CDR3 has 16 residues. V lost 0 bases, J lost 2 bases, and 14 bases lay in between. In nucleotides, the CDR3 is TGTGCTAGTGGTTTGGTAACGGGCCAGGGGACCTACGAGCAGTACTTC. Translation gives CASGLVTGQGTYEQYF.

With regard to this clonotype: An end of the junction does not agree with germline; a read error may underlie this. The CDR3 loop is CSVGAGDRGEQIF. The CDR3 DNA reads TGCAGCGTTGGGGCAGGGGATCGCGGTGAGCAGATCTTC. The chain recombines TRBV29-1 with TRBJ2-1, with D possibly matching TRBD1 (6 bases). Germline V CDR1 and CDR2: SQVTM, ANQGSEA. The CDR3 is 13 residues long.